This record covers a single T cell receptor (beta chain). The authors' processing: Reference gene primers were amplified, and this amplification served to estimate nucleated cell counts. Produced via immunoSEQ multiplex PCR; TCRdb's table is partial and in-frame only. The V and J calls and clone size were taken over from that table, and D and trimming were inferred from the DNA. This sample has over 15,000 clones; 89% occur once, and the top ten carry less than 6%. The V and J ends lost 5 bases and 1 base, in that order; junction bases with no gene match: 4. The CDR3 consists of 15 residues. The V gene's germline CDR1 is SNHLY and CDR2 FYNNEI. This sample is drawn from a study of blood T cell repertoires in COVID-19. Study as a whole: There were acute and convalescent COVID-19 samples, and they came from the United States, Italy and Spain. The cDNA or gDNA used as material had been derived from T cells, B-cell-depleted T cells, or PBMCs.

Sequencing was performed on peripheral blood. This clonotype was obtained from a human donor in a cohort sampled during active COVID-19. V and J are TRBV2 and TRBJ2-3; TRBD1 matches 9 bases. CDR3: CASSPDRGGTDTQYF. CDR3 sequence (DNA): TGTGCCAGCAGTCCGGACAGGGGAGGCACAGATACGCAGTATTTT.